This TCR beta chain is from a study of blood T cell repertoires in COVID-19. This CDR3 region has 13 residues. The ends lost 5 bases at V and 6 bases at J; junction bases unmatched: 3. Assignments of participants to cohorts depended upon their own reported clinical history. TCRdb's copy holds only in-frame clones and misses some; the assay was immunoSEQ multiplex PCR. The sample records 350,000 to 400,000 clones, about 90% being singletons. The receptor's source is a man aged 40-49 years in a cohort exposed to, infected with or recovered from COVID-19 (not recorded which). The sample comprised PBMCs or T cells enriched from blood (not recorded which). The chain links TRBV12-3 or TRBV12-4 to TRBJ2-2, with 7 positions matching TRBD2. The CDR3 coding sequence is TGTGCCAGCAGTAAAAGCGGGGCCGGGGAGCTGTTTTTT. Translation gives CASSKSGAGELFF.